This paragraph covers one TCR beta chain sequence. The record originates from a study of molecular identifiers for immune sequencing clone quantification. This CDR3 comprises 14 residues. CDR1 SEHNR and CDR2 FQNEAQ come from the germline V gene (reference sequence). Trimming cost V 3 bases and J 2 bases, with 10 bases left between them. TCRdb independently ran MiXCR on the PCR reads; one entry per CDR3 protein. The sample yields roughly 630,000 distinct CDR3 sequences, over 25% seen once. V gene TRBV7-9 combines with J gene TRBJ2-5; no clear D gene. This sequence originates from a human donor in good health. Some libraries in this study had Jurkat cell RNA spiked in. The source material was naive CD8+ T cells from blood, with Jurkat cell RNA spiked in. Stated subset: FACS-sorted CD8+CD4-CCR7+CD45RA+ naive T cells. The CDR3 here is CASSLPHRQETQYF. CDR3 coding DNA: TGTGCCAGCAGCTTGCCCCACAGACAAGAGACCCAGTACTTC.